This TCR beta chain was identified during a study of blood T cell repertoires in COVID-19 (dated by TCRdb to 2018 to 2021). For context, the study as a whole: Samples from collaborators originated in the United States, Italy and Spain and spanned both the acute and convalescent phases of COVID-19. Deeply sampled blood TCRbeta repertoires from subjects exposed to, actively infected with, or recovered from COVID-19 were included in the dataset. Where available, HLA class I and class II types were taken from metadata supplied by the sample provider and were not determined by assay-based typing. Sample metadata almost always included a de-identified subject ID, COVID-19 status, age in years and sex. The repertoires were released in a freely available public database meant as a resource for research on the immune response to SARS-CoV-2. The material from the prospective study consisted of cDNA or gDNA derived from T cells, B-cell-depleted T cells, or PBMCs. The samples were drawn from two sources: the first 160 participants of the ongoing ImmuneRACE study, and 1,000 to 1,500 subjects contributed by 6 global collaborators.

A word on this clone: Its antigen remains unidentified. No much larger clone is present one base from it, and per-base qualities are unavailable. Other DNA sequences in this sample translate to the same CDR3.

The immunoSEQ Assay, a bias-controlled multiplex PCR, was used to amplify TCRbeta CDR3 regions from genomic DNA. The authors' pipeline ran thus. The number of nucleated cells in each sample was estimated by amplification of reference gene primers within the assay. Sequence reads were collapsed and filtered to measure the absolute abundance of every unique TCRbeta CDR3 rearrangement. For each sample, productive Simpson clonality was calculated by taking the square root of Simpson's diversity index across productive rearrangements. TCRdb carries this immuneACCESS record with in-frame sequences only. Its versions omit some clonotypes, under half of them owing to an unresolved V gene in the studies checked, with the rest unexplained. V and J calls and clone size are copied from that table; D and trimming were computed from the DNA. This sample gives under 200,000 clones in total; approximately 82% of them show up just once. Of the sample, approximately 19% falls within the top ten clones.

From the cysteine up to the phenylalanine, the CDR3 has a length of 15 residues. CDR3 DNA only is kept here, 45 bases in frame from base 1. V loses 0 bases at its end and J loses 2 bases; junction bases beyond the gene matches: 4. According to the germline V gene, CDR1 reads SGHRS and CDR2 reads YFSETQ. What the authors observed across the whole study: How much clinical and demographic metadata was included differed by source and by participant, and the metadata was provided uncurated.

Another Seattle source contributed samples from volunteer blood donors who had recovered from COVID-19. The collaborating institutions used their own protocols to collect whole blood in K2EDTA tubes. For TCRbeta analysis, collaborators shipped samples as frozen whole blood, isolated PBMCs, or DNA extracted from either of those sample types. This receptor was taken from an older woman who had recovered from COVID-19. The specimen sequenced was peripheral blood. The V and J segments used are TRBV5-1 and TRBJ1-1, with 7 central nucleotides matching TRBD1. The nucleotide sequence reads TGCGCCAGCAGCTTGGGTGGGACAGCCAACACTGAAGCTTTCTTT. Its amino acids are CASSLGGTANTEAFF.